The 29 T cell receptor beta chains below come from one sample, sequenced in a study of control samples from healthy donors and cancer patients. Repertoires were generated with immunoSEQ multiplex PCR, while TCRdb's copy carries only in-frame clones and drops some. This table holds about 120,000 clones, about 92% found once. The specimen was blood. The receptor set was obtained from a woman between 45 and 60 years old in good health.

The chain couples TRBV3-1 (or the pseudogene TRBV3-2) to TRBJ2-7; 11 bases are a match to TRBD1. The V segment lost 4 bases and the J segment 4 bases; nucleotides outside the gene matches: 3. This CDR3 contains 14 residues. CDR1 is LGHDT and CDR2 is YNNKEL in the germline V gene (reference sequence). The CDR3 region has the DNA TGTGCCAGCAGCCCCGGGACAGGGGGATACGAGCAGTACTTC. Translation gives CASSPGTGGYEQYF.

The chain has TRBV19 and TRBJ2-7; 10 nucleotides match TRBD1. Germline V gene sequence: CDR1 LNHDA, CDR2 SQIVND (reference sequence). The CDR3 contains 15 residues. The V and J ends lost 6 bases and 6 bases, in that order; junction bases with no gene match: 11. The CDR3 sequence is CASSNDRGLSSEQYF. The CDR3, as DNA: TGTGCCAGTAGCAACGACAGGGGGCTGAGTAGCGAGCAGTACTTC.

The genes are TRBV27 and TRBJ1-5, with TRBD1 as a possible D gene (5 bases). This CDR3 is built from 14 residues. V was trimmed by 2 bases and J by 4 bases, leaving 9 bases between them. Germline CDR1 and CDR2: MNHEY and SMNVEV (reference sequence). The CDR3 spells CASSLTSGNQPQHF. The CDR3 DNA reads TGTGCCAGCAGTTTAACTTCAGGGAATCAGCCCCAGCATTTT.

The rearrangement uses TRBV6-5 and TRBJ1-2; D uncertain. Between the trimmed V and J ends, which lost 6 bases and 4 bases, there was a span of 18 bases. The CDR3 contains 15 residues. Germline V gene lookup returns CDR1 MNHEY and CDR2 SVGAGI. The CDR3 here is CASREGPPNGYGYTF. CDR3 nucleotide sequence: TGTGCCAGCAGAGAGGGCCCCCCCAACGGCTATGGCTACACCTTC.

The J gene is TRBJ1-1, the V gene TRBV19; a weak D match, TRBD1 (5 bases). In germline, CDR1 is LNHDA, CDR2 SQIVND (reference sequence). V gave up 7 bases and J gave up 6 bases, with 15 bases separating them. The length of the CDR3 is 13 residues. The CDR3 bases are TGTGCCAGTAAATTCCGGGACCTTCCTGAAGCTTTCTTT. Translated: CASKFRDLPEAFF.

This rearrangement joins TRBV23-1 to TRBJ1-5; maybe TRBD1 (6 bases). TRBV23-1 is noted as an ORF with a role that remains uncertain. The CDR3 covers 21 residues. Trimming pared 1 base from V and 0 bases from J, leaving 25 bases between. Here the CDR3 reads CASSQYSGGARLSHSNQPQHF. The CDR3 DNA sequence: TGCGCCAGCAGTCAATATTCGGGGGGCGCGCGTCTATCCCATAGCAATCAGCCCCAGCATTTT.

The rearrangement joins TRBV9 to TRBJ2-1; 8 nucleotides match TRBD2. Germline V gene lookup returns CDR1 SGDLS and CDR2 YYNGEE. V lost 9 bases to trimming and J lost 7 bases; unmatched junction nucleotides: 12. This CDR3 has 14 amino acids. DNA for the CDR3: TGTGCCACTCGACCCCGGGGGGGCATTAATGAGCAGTTCTTC. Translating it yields CATRPRGGINEQFF.

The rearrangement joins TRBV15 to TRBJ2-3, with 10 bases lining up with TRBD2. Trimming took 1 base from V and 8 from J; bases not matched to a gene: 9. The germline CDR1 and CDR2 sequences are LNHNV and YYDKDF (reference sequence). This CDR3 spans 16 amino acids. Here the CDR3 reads CATSRARLAGVTTQYF. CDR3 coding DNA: TGTGCCACCAGCAGAGCCCGGCTAGCGGGAGTCACTACGCAGTATTTT.

CDR3 DNA: TGTGCCAGCAGACCATCGGGACTAGTAACCCATGAGCAGTTCTTC. Protein sequence: CASRPSGLVTHEQFF. The chain uses TRBV11-2 and TRBJ2-1; 8 bases agree with TRBD2. Germline CDR1 and CDR2: SGHAT and FQNNGV. Unmatched junction bases numbered 12, after V lost 6 bases and J lost 8 bases. The CDR3 extends over 15 amino acids.

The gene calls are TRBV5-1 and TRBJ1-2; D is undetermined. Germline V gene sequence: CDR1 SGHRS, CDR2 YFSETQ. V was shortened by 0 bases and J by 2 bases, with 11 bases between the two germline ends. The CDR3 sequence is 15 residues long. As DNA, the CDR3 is TGCGCCAGCAGCTTGGACTTAGGTCGCAACTATGGCTACACCTTC. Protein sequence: CASSLDLGRNYGYTF.

This chain's CDR3 is CASSFLVGGGPRGAQYF. CDR3 bases: TGTGCCAGCAGCTTTTTGGTAGGGGGGGGGCCCCGCGGGGCCCAGTACTTC. V gene TRBV11-2 combines with J gene TRBJ2-5; a weak D match, TRBD2 (7 bases). The V end was cut by 3 bases, the J end by 9 bases, with 26 bases between. Germline V gene sequence: CDR1 SGHAT, CDR2 FQNNGV. This CDR3 is built from 17 residues.

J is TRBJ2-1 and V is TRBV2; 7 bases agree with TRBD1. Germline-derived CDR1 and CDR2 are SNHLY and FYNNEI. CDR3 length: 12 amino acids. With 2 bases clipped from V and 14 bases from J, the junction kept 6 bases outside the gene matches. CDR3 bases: TGTGCCAGCAGTGAACAGGGGACAGCCAAGTTCTTC. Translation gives CASSEQGTAKFF.

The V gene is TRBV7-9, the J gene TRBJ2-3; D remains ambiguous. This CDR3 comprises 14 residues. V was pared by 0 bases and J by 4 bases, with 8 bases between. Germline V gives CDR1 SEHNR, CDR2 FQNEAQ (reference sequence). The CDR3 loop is CASSLATPADTQYF. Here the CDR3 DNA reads TGTGCCAGCAGCTTAGCCACACCCGCAGATACGCAGTATTTT.

Written as DNA, the CDR3 is TGTGCCAGCAGTTTTAGGGCGGGACAGGGAATTAATGAAAAACTGTTTTTT. Residues: CASSFRAGQGINEKLFF. The rearrangement uses TRBV27 and TRBJ1-4; TRBD1 matches at 9 bases. Trimming removed 3 bases from V and 4 bases from J; junction bases left unmatched: 9. The germline V gene has CDR1 MNHEY and CDR2 SMNVEV (reference sequence). The CDR3 sequence is 17 residues long.

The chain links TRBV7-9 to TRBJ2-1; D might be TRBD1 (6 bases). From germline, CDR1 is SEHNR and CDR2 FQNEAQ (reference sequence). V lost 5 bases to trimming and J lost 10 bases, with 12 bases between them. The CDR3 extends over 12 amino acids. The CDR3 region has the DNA TGTGCCAGCAGCCAGGGGCGGGTCGAGCAGTTCTTC. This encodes CASSQGRVEQFF.

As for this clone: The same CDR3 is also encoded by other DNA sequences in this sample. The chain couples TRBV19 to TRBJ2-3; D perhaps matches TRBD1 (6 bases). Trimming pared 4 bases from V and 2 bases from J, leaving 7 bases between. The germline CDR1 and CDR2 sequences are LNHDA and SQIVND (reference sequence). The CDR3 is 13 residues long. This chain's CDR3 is CASSNRATDTQYF. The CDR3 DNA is TGTGCCAGTAGTAACAGGGCCACAGATACGCAGTATTTT.

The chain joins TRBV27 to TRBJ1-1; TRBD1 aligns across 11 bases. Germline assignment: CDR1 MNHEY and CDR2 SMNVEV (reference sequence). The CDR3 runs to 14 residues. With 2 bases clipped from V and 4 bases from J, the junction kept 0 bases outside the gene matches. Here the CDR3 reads CASSLGTGGTEAFF. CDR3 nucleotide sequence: TGTGCCAGCAGTTTAGGGACAGGGGGCACTGAAGCTTTCTTT.

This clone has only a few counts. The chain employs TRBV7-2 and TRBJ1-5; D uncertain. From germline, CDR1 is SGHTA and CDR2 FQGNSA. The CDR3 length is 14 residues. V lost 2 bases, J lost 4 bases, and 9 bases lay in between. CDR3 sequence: CASSLRPGNQPQHF. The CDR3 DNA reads TGTGCCAGCAGCTTACGGCCCGGGAATCAGCCCCAGCATTTT. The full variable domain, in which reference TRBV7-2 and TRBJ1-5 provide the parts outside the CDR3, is GAGVSQSPSNKVTEKGKDVELRCDPISGHTALYWYRQSLGQGLEFLIYFQGNSAPDKSGLPSDRFSAERTGGSVSTLTIQRTQQEDSAVYLCASSLRPGNQPQHFGDGTRLSIL.

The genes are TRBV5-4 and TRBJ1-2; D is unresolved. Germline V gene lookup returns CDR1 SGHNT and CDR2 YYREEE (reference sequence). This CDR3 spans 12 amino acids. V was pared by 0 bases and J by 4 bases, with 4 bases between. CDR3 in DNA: TGTGCCAGCAGCTTGGAGTTCTATGGCTACACCTTC. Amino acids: CASSLEFYGYTF. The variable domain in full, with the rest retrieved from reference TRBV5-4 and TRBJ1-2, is ETGVTQSPTHLIKTRGQQVTLRCSSQSGHNTVSWYQQALGQGPQFIFQYYREEENGRGNFPPRFSGLQFPNYSSELNVNALELDDSALYLCASSLEFYGYTFGSGTRLTVV.

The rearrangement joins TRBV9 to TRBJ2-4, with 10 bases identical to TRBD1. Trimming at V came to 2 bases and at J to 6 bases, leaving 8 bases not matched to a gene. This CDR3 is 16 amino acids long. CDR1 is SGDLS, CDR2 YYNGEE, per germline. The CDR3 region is CASSVGVRDRGNIQYF. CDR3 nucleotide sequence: TGTGCCAGCAGCGTCGGGGTCCGGGACAGGGGAAACATTCAGTACTTC.

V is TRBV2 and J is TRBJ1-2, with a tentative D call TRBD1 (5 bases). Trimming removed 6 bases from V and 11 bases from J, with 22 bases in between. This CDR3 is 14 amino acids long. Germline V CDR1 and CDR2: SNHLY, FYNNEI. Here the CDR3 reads CASRSRGPTPFYTF. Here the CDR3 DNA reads TGTGCCAGCAGATCGCGGGGCCCGACCCCGTTTTACACCTTC.

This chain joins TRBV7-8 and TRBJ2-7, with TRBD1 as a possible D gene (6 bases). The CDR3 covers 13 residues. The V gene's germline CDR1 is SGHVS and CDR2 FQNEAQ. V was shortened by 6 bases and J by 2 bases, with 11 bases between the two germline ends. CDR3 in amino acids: CASSIGGTYEQYF. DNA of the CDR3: TGTGCCAGCAGTATAGGGGGAACCTACGAGCAGTACTTC.

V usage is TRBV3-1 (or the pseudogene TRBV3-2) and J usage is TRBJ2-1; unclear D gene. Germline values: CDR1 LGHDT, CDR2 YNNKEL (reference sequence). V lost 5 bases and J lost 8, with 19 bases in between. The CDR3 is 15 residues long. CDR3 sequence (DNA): TGTGCCAGCAGCTCACCGATCGGCCTCCTCGATGAGCAGTTCTTC. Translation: CASSSPIGLLDEQFF.

The CDR3 DNA reads TGTGCCAGCAGGGGTCAAGGGGAATCCACATACGAGCAGTACTTC. Translating it yields CASRGQGESTYEQYF. The chain combines TRBV5-4 with TRBJ2-7; weak D call: TRBD1 (5 bases). CDR1 is SGHNT and CDR2 is YYREEE in the germline V gene (reference sequence). CDR3 length: 15 amino acids. Trimming took 5 bases from V and 4 from J, leaving 19 bases between them. The full variable domain, in which reference TRBV5-4 and TRBJ2-7 provide the parts outside the CDR3, is ETGVTQSPTHLIKTRGQQVTLRCSSQSGHNTVSWYQQALGQGPQFIFQYYREEENGRGNFPPRFSGLQFPNYSSELNVNALELDDSALYLCASRGQGESTYEQYFGPGTRLTVT.

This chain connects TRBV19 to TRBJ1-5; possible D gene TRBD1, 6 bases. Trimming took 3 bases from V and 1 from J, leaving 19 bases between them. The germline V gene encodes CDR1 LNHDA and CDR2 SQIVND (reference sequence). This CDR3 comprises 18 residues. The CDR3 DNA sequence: TGTGCCAGTAGTATCACCGGGACACGGAGAGGGAGCAATCAGCCCCAGCATTTT. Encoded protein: CASSITGTRRGSNQPQHF.

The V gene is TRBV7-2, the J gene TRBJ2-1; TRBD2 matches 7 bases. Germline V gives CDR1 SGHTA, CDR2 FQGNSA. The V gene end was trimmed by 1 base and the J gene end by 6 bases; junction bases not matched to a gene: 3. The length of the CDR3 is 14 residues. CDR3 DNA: TGTGCCAGCAGCTTAGGTGGGACTATCAATGAGCAGTTCTTC. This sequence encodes CASSLGGTINEQFF.

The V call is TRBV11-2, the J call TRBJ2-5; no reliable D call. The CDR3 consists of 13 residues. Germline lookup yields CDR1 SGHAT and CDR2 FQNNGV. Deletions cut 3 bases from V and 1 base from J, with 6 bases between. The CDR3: CASSFGFQETQYF. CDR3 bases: TGTGCCAGCAGCTTTGGGTTCCAAGAGACCCAGTACTTC.

The CDR3 DNA reads as TGTGCCAGCAGTGCCCACGGGGCTGCCTACGAGCAGTACTTC. As protein: CASSAHGAAYEQYF. J is TRBJ2-7 and V is TRBV2; D might be TRBD1 or TRBD2, each matching 5 bases. The CDR3 sequence is 14 residues long. V was clipped by 4 bases and J by 2 bases, with 12 bases between them. CDR1 is SNHLY, CDR2 FYNNEI, per germline.

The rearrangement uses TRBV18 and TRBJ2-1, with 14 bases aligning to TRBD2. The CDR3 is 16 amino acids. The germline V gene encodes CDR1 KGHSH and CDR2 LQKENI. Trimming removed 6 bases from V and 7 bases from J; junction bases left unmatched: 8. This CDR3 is CASSQKGTSGSNEQFF. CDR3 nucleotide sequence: TGTGCCAGCTCTCAGAAAGGGACTAGCGGGAGTAATGAGCAGTTCTTC.